Following are 12 T cell receptor beta chains from one sample sequenced in a study of control samples from healthy donors and cancer patients (dated by TCRdb to 2020 to 2022). To prepare the library, the immunoSEQ multiplex PCR assay was applied. TCRdb carries this immuneACCESS record with in-frame sequences only. Its versions omit some clonotypes, under half of them owing to an unresolved V gene in the studies checked, with the rest unexplained. In this sample the table shows around 43,000 clones, roughly 90% of which occur a single time. Less than 4.5% of the sample is in the top ten clones. Sequenced input: blood. The receptor set was obtained from a woman aged 50 to 65 in good health.

This clone was seen once. The chain combines TRBV24-1 with TRBJ2-1, with D perhaps TRBD2 (6 bases). V was cut by 3 bases and J by 2 bases, with 13 bases left in between. This CDR3 contains 16 residues. CDR1 and CDR2 from the germline V gene are KGHDR and SFDVKD. The chain's CDR3 is CATSDEIGGAYNEQFF. The DNA for the CDR3 is TGTGCCACCAGTGATGAGATCGGCGGGGCCTACAATGAGCAGTTCTTC.

The chain has TRBV18 and TRBJ2-7; D gene uncertain. The germline gives CDR1 KGHSH, CDR2 LQKENI. Trimming pared 1 base from V and 2 bases from J, leaving 15 bases between. The CDR3 covers 16 residues. The CDR3: CASSPLENTQAYEQYF. CDR3 DNA: TGTGCCAGCTCACCACTGGAAAATACTCAAGCCTACGAGCAGTACTTC.

This clone was seen just once. This chain links TRBV19 with TRBJ2-3; no clear D gene. In germline, CDR1 is LNHDA, CDR2 SQIVND (reference sequence). The CDR3 runs 14 residues. V gave up 3 bases and J gave up 5 bases, with 12 bases separating them. The CDR3 DNA is TGTGCCAGTAGTATGGACGCGCCGGGAGATACGCAGTATTTT. Its translation: CASSMDAPGDTQYF.

This clone was counted a few times. The chain recombines TRBV30 with TRBJ1-6; 7 bases match TRBD1. Trimming took 3 bases from V and 3 from J; bases not matched to a gene: 14. This CDR3 contains 18 residues. Looked up from germline, CDR1 is GTSNPN and CDR2 is SVGIG (reference sequence). In DNA, the CDR3 is TGTGCCTGGAGAAATCCGAGGGAAACAGGGGTCTATAATTCACCCCTCCACTTT. Amino acid sequence: CAWRNPRETGVYNSPLHF.

This clone was seen a single time. CDR3 loop: CASRLQRDGEAFF. The CDR3 region has the DNA TGTGCCAGCAGATTACAGAGGGATGGTGAAGCTTTCTTT. The chain is built from TRBV27 and TRBJ1-1; D remains ambiguous. CDR1 is MNHEY, CDR2 SMNVEV, per germline (reference sequence). With 6 bases removed from V and 7 bases from J, the gap between germline ends came to 15 bases. The CDR3 contains 13 residues.

The chain links TRBV6-1 to TRBJ2-5, with TRBD1 matching 8 bases. From germline, CDR1 is MNHNS and CDR2 SASEGT. J gave up 5 bases and V 4 bases, and 6 bases lay outside the gene matches. The CDR3 is made up of 14 amino acids. DNA of the CDR3: TGTGCCAGCAGTGGACAGGGGTCCGGGGAGACCCAGTACTTC. Translating it yields CASSGQGSGETQYF.

This clone was recorded only once. The chain links TRBV19 to TRBJ1-5; no clear D gene. V was trimmed by 0 bases and J by 6 bases, leaving 12 bases between them. This CDR3 is 15 amino acids long. Germline CDR1 and CDR2: LNHDA and SQIVND (reference sequence). This CDR3 reads CASSIDRDIGQPQHF. The CDR3 bases are TGTGCCAGTAGTATAGACCGGGATATAGGTCAGCCCCAGCATTTT.

This chain links TRBV5-1 with TRBJ1-4, with a possible D match to TRBD1 (5 bases). There are 13 residues in the CDR3. V was cut by 4 bases and J by 8 bases, with 12 bases left in between. The germline V gene has CDR1 SGHRS and CDR2 YFSETQ. The CDR3 nucleotides are TGCGCCAGCAGCAGGGGTTTGGAGGAAAAACTGTTTTTT. It is translated as CASSRGLEEKLFF. Looking up the rest from reference TRBV5-1 and TRBJ1-4 gives the full variable domain: KAGVTQTPRYLIKTRGQQVTLSCSPISGHRSVSWYQQTPGQGLQFLFEYFSETQRNKGNFPGRFSGRQFSNSRSEMNVSTLELGDSALYLCASSRGLEEKLFFGSGTQLSVL.

The chain has TRBV7-8 and TRBJ1-2; 7 bases are shared with TRBD1. CDR1 and CDR2 from the germline V gene are SGHVS and FQNEAQ. The CDR3 is 15 amino acids. After removal of 4 bases from V and 5 bases from J, the junction contained 10 bases not matched to a gene. CDR3 DNA: TGTGCCAGCAGCTCGGACAGGCCAGCGCCTTATGGCTACACCTTC. This sequence encodes CASSSDRPAPYGYTF.

The CDR3 region has the DNA TGTGCCAGCAGCCCGAACCACCCCAATGAAAAACTGTTTTTT. It specifies CASSPNHPNEKLFF. The chain recombines TRBV3-1 (or the pseudogene TRBV3-2) with TRBJ1-4, with no clear D. V lost 4 bases to trimming and J lost 5 bases, with 11 bases between them. Looked up from germline, CDR1 is LGHDT and CDR2 is YNNKEL (reference sequence). The CDR3 spans 14 residues.

The chain combines TRBV6-1 with TRBJ2-5, with D perhaps matching TRBD1 (6 bases). V was cut by 0 bases and J by 2 bases, with 10 bases left in between. The CDR3 extends over 15 amino acids. Germline CDR1 is MNHNS and CDR2 is SASEGT. The CDR3 sequence: CASSEAGAFQETQYF. The CDR3 coding sequence is TGTGCCAGCAGTGAAGCGGGGGCCTTTCAAGAGACCCAGTACTTC.

The CDR3 nucleotides read TGTGCCAGCCTTTCCGTCGGTCACAGGGTGGGCTACAATGAGCAGTTCTTC. Translating gives CASLSVGHRVGYNEQFF. V and J are TRBV28 and TRBJ2-1; D perhaps matches TRBD1 (6 bases). Trimming left V 8 bases short and J 3 bases short, with 23 bases between. The CDR3 runs to 17 residues. Germline-derived CDR1 and CDR2 are MDHEN and SYDVKM.